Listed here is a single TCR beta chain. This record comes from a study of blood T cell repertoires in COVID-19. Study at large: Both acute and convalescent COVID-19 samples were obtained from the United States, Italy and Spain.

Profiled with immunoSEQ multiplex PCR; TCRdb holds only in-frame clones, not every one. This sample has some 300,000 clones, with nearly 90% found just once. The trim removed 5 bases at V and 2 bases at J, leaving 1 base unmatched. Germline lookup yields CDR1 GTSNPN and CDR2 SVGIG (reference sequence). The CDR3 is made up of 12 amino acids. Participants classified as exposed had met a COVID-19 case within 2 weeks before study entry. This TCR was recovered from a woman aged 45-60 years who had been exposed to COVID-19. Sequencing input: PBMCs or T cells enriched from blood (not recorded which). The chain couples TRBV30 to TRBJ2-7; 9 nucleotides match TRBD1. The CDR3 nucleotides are TGTGCCTGGGACAGGGGGACCTACGAGCAGTACTTC. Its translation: CAWDRGTYEQYF.